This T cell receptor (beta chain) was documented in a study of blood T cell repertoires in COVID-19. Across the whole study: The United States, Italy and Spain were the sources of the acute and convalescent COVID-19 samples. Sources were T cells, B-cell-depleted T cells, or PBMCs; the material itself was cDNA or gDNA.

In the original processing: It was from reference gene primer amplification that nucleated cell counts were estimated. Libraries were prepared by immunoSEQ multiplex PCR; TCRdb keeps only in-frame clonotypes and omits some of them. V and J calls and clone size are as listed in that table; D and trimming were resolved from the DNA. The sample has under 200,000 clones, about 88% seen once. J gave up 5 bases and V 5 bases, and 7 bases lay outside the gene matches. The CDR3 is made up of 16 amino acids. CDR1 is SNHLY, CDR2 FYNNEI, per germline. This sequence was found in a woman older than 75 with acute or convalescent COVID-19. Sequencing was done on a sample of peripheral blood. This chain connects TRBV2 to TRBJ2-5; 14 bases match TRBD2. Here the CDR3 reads CASSLGLAGGGETQYF. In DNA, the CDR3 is TGTGCCAGCAGTCTAGGACTAGCGGGAGGAGGCGAGACCCAGTACTTC.